This T cell receptor (beta chain) originates from a study of blood T cell repertoires in COVID-19. The wider study: T cells, B-cell-depleted T cells, or PBMCs supplied cDNA or gDNA.

Trimming stripped 1 base from V and 6 bases from J, with 9 bases between. The germline CDR1 and CDR2 sequences are SEHNR and FQNEAQ (reference sequence). CDR3 length equals 14 residues. Clones were sequenced by immunoSEQ multiplex PCR, and TCRdb holds only the in-frame ones, with some missing. The sample holds some 170,000 clones; roughly 80% are singletons and the top ten take approximately 15%. Participant-reported clinical history was the basis for cohort assignment. The sequence was collected from a woman aged 45-65 years who had recovered from COVID-19. The sample was PBMCs or T cells enriched from blood (not recorded which). The chain employs TRBV7-9 and TRBJ2-2; no clear D gene. CDR3 residues: CASSLDLAAGELFF. The CDR3 region has the DNA TGTGCCAGCAGCTTAGATCTGGCAGCCGGGGAGCTGTTTTTT.